A single sample is the source of the 8 T cell receptor beta chains below, sequenced in a study of T cells in Graves' hyperthyroidism and ophthalmopathy. Using RNA transcripts as the source, TCR beta CDR3 regions were amplified. Carried out on the TCR CDR3, a first-round RT-PCR used the HTBI primer set. From the multiplex PCR reads, TCRdb called clonotypes with MiXCR, one entry per CDR3 protein. The sample includes a few hundred thousand distinct CDR3 sequences, 22% of them seen just once. Material for sequencing was blood. The receptors originated from a woman in her sixties or seventies with Graves' ophthalmopathy.

This chain joins TRBV9 and TRBJ2-2; D ambiguous. CDR3 length: 15 residues. The germline V gene encodes CDR1 SGDLS and CDR2 YYNGEE. Between the trimmed V and J ends, which lost 0 bases and 5 bases, there was a span of 11 bases. CDR3 region: CASSVGNLDTGELFF. CDR3 DNA: TGTGCCAGCAGCGTAGGGAACCTAGATACCGGGGAGCTGTTTTTT.

This clonotype was seen repeatedly, ten times or more. The chain recombines TRBV2 with TRBJ2-7; weak D call: TRBD2 (5 bases). The germline V gene has CDR1 SNHLY and CDR2 FYNNEI. The V gene lost 2 bases and the J gene lost 2 bases, with 13 bases spanning the gap. The CDR3 sequence is 15 residues long. In DNA, the CDR3 is TGTGCCAGCAGTGAACGGGGATCTACTCCCTACGAGCAGTACTTC. Translated, it gives CASSERGSTPYEQYF.

This clonotype was counted at least ten times. This chain uses TRBV11-3 with TRBJ2-3, with 9 bases lining up with TRBD1. The CDR3 extends over 17 amino acids. Trimming removed 5 bases from V and 4 bases from J; junction bases left unmatched: 13. Germline assignment: CDR1 SGHNT and CDR2 YENEEA. In DNA form, the CDR3 reads TGTGCCAGCAGCAGAAAGCCGGGACAGGGCGGATCAGATACGCAGTATTTT. This encodes CASSRKPGQGGSDTQYF.

The V call is TRBV11-3, the J call TRBJ2-1; D gene ambiguous. V lost 1 base to trimming and J lost 4 bases, with 14 bases between them. CDR1 and CDR2 (germline): SGHNT, YENEEA. The CDR3 spans 16 residues. The CDR3: CASSLALRLSYNEQFF. The CDR3, as DNA: TGTGCCAGCAGCTTAGCCTTGCGGCTCTCATACAATGAGCAGTTCTTC.

Note on this clonotype: A read error is possible here, since a much larger clone lies one base away. Because it lacks the conserved phenylalanine or tryptophan at the end, this CDR3 is likely a read error. The chain employs TRBV30 and TRBJ1-1, with a possible D match to TRBD1 (5 bases). V was trimmed by 5 bases and J by 6 bases, leaving 16 bases between them. CDR1 and CDR2 from the germline V gene are GTSNPN and SVGIG (reference sequence). The CDR3 has 13 amino acids. The CDR3 DNA is TGTGCCTGGCGGGCGGGGGTCGGGTCTGAAGCTTTCCTT. This sequence encodes CAWRAGVGSEAFL.

The chain uses TRBV5-5 and TRBJ2-7; D is unclear. The germline V gene encodes CDR1 SGHKS and CDR2 YYEKEE (reference sequence). The CDR3 consists of 11 residues. The CDR3 loop is CASANYYEQYF. In DNA, the CDR3 is TGTGCTTCGGCAAACTACTACGAGCAGTACTTC.

The chain combines TRBV19 with TRBJ1-5, with D tentatively TRBD1 (5 bases). The CDR3 sequence is 12 residues long. From germline, CDR1 is LNHDA and CDR2 SQIVND (reference sequence). Trimming took off 6 bases at V and 9 bases at J, with 12 bases between the two ends. Written as DNA, the CDR3 is TGTGCCAGTAGCATTAATGGGGGGCCCCAGCATTTT. Amino acids: CASSINGGPQHF.

The genes are TRBV3-1 and TRBJ1-1; 7 bases are a match to TRBD1. The J segment lost 9 bases and the V segment lost 2 bases, leaving 9 bases of the junction unmatched. CDR1 and CDR2 (germline): LGHDT, YNNKEL (reference sequence). This CDR3 spans 14 amino acids. This CDR3 reads CASSQQGTARKAFF. CDR3 DNA sequence: TGTGCCAGCAGCCAACAAGGGACAGCTAGGAAAGCTTTCTTT.